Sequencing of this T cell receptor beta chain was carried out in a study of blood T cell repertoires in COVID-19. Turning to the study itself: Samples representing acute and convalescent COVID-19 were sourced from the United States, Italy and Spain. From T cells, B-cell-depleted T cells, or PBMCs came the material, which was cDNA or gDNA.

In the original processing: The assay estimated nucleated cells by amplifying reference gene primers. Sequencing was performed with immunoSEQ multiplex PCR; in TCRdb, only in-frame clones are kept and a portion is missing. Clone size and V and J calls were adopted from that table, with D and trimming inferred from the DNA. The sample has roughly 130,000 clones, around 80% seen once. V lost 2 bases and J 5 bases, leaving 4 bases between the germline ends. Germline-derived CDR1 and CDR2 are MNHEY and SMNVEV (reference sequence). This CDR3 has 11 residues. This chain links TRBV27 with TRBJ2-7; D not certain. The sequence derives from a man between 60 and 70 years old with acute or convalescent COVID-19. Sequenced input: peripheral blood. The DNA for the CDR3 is TGTGCCAGCAGTTTACGGGACGAGCAGTACTTC. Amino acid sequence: CASSLRDEQYF.